This passage covers 7 T cell receptor beta chains from one sample sequenced in a study of blood T cell repertoires in COVID-19. Generated by immunoSEQ multiplex PCR, the TCRdb table keeps only in-frame clones and is missing some. The table records about 73,000 clones, approximately 80% of them present only once. The sequencing sample was made of peripheral blood. These receptors were taken from a man older than 75 with active or convalescent COVID-19.

This clone was observed once. Other DNA sequences in the sample encode the same CDR3. The CDR3 DNA sequence: TGTGCCAGTAGTATAGGGGGGAGGGCGGGGGCCAACGTCCTGACTTTC. Its protein product is CASSIGGRAGANVLTF. The rearrangement links TRBV19 to TRBJ2-6; 7 bases align to TRBD2. V was pared by 1 base and J by 4 bases, with 4 bases of the junction left unmatched. The germline gives CDR1 LNHDA, CDR2 SQIVND (reference sequence). The CDR3 spans 16 residues.

This chain connects TRBV7-6 to TRBJ2-7; TRBD1 matches at 9 bases. Per germline, CDR1 SGHVS and CDR2 FNYEAQ. CDR3 length: 15 amino acids. Losses at the gene ends were 0 bases for V and 4 bases for J; bases not matched to a gene: 4. The CDR3 is CASSLARTGVYEQYF. CDR3 DNA sequence: TGTGCCAGCAGCTTAGCGAGGACAGGGGTTTACGAGCAGTACTTC.

The gene calls are TRBV6-5 and TRBJ1-1, with D possibly matching TRBD1 (5 bases). CDR1 MNHEY and CDR2 SVGAGI come from the germline V gene. The CDR3 runs 16 residues. With 2 bases removed from V and 3 bases from J, the gap between germline ends came to 16 bases. This CDR3 is CASSYAGSAPYTEAFF. The CDR3 DNA sequence: TGTGCCAGCAGTTACGCAGGGTCGGCCCCATACACTGAAGCTTTCTTT.

V usage is TRBV14 and J usage is TRBJ2-7; 8 nucleotides agree with TRBD1. Per germline, CDR1 SGHDN and CDR2 FVKESK. V lost 1 base and J lost 10; bases outside the gene matches: 3. The CDR3 is made up of 12 amino acids. The CDR3 here is CASSQGTGLQYF. The CDR3 nucleotides read TGTGCCAGCAGCCAAGGGACAGGGCTTCAGTACTTC.

This chain connects TRBV27 to TRBJ2-3; possible D gene TRBD2, 5 bases. The CDR3 has 15 amino acids. From germline, CDR1 is MNHEY and CDR2 SMNVEV (reference sequence). Trimming cost V 3 bases and J 0 bases, with 10 bases left between them. CDR3 coding DNA: TGTGCCAGCAGTTTTTGGAGGACTAGCACAGATACGCAGTATTTT. Translation: CASSFWRTSTDTQYF.

The chain employs TRBV5-1 and TRBJ2-1; possible D gene TRBD1, 6 bases. Trimming stripped 3 bases from V and 0 bases from J, with 25 bases between. Germline assignment: CDR1 SGHRS and CDR2 YFSETQ. The CDR3 spans 20 residues. CDR3 sequence: CASSSINARGGVGSYNEQFF. CDR3 bases: TGCGCCAGCAGCTCGATCAATGCCAGGGGTGGGGTTGGCTCCTACAATGAGCAGTTCTTC.

The chain carries TRBV12-3 or TRBV12-4 and TRBJ2-3; a weak D match, TRBD1 (5 bases). The CDR3 extends over 13 amino acids. V dropped 7 bases and J dropped 5 bases, with 13 bases sitting between them. This CDR3 reads CASTWGYRDTQYF. The CDR3 DNA sequence: TGTGCCAGCACCTGGGGCTATCGAGATACGCAGTATTTT.